The clone carrying this TCR beta chain was detected many times. Its antigen is unidentified. V shed 1 base and J shed 4 bases, with 19 bases lying between them. Germline CDR1 SQVTM, CDR2 ANQGSEA. CDR3 size: 16 residues. The data stem from a study of T-cell reconstitution after alpha-beta-depleted transplantation in children. Points from the study as a whole: Reported findings indicate that, about two months after transplant, alpha-beta T cells came from several hundred expanded clones, which were derived from non-depleted graft cells.

Unique molecular identifiers featured in how the TCRbeta library was prepared. TCRdb independently ran MiXCR on the PCR reads; one entry per CDR3 protein. The sample lists 450,000 to 550,000 distinct CDR3 sequences, about an eighth seen once, with 13% to 15% in the top ten. The chain employs TRBV29-1 and TRBJ2-5; possibly TRBD2 for D (6 bases). Sequencing used PBMCs, mostly from graft donor cells, obtained 180 days after TCRalphabeta/CD19-depleted stem cell transplant. The sequence came from a female patient between 2 and 15 years old who had a stem cell transplant for aplastic anemia, so the T cells may come from the graft donor. The CDR3 loop is CSVEGGTSGGPETQYF. The DNA of the CDR3 is TGCAGCGTTGAAGGCGGGACTTCCGGAGGTCCAGAGACCCAGTACTTC.